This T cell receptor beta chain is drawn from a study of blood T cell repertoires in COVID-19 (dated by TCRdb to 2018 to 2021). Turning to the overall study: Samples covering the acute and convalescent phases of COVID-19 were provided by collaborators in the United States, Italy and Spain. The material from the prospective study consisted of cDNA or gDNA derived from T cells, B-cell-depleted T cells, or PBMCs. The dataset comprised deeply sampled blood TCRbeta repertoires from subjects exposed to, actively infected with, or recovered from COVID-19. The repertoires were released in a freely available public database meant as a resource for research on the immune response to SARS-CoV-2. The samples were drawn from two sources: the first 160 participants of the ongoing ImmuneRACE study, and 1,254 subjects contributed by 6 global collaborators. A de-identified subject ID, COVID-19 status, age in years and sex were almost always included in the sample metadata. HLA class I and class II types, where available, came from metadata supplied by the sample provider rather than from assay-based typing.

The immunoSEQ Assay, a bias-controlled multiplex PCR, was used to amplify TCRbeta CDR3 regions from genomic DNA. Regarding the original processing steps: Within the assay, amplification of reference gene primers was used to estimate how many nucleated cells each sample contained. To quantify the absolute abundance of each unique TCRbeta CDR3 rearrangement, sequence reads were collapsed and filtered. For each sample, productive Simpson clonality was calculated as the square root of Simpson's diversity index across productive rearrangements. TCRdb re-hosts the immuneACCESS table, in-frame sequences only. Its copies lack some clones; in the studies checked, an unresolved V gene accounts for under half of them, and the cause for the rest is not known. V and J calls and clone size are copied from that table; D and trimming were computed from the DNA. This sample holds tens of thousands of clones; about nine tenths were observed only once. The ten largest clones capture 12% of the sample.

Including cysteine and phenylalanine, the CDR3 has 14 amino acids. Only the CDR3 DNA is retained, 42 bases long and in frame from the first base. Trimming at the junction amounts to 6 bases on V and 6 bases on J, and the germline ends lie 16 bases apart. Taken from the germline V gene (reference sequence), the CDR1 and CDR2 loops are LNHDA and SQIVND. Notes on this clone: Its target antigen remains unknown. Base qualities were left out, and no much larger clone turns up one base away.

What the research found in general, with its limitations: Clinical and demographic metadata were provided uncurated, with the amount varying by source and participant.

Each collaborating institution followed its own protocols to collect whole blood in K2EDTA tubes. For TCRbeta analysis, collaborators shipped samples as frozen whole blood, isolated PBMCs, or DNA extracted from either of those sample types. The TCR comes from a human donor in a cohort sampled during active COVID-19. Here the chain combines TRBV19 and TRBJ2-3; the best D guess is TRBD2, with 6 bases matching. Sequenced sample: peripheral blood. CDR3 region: CASSGGGHWDTQYF. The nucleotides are TGTGCCAGTAGCGGGGGAGGCCATTGGGATACGCAGTATTTT.